The sequence of this TCR beta chain was determined in a study of spatial heterogeneity in lung cancer. Documented time point: sample taken at primary tumor resection. One entry per CDR3 protein, called by TCRdb with MiXCR from the 5' RACE reads. The sample has tens of thousands of distinct CDR3 sequences; about 12% are singletons. The CDR3 totals 15 residues. After removal of 5 bases from V and 7 bases from J, the junction contained 8 bases not matched to a gene. Germline CDR1 and CDR2: LNHDA and SQIVND (reference sequence). The specimen comprised PBMCs, sampled at surgery. The V gene is TRBV19, the J gene TRBJ1-5; TRBD1 agrees at 10 bases. The receptor comes from a male donor with early-stage non-small cell lung cancer. CDR3 sequence (DNA): TGTGCCAGTAGTCCAAGGACAGGGGGTAGGCAGCCCCAGCATTTT. It codes for CASSPRTGGRQPQHF.